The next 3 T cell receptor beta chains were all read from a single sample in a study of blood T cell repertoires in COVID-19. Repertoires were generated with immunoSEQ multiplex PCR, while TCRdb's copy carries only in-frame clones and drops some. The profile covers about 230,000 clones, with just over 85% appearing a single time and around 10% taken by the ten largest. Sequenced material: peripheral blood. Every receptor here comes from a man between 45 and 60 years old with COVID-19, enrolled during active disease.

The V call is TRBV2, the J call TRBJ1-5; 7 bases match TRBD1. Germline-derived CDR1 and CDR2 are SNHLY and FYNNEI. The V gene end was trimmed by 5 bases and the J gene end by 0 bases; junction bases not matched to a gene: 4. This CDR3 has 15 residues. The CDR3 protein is CASSRQGPSNQPQHF. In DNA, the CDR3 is TGTGCCAGCAGTCGACAGGGCCCTAGCAATCAGCCCCAGCATTTT.

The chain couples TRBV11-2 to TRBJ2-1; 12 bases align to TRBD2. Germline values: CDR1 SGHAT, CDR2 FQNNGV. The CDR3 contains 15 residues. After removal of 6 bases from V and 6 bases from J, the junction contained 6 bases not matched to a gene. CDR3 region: CASRLGLAGFNEQFF. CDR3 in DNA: TGTGCCAGCAGGTTGGGACTAGCGGGTTTCAATGAGCAGTTCTTC.

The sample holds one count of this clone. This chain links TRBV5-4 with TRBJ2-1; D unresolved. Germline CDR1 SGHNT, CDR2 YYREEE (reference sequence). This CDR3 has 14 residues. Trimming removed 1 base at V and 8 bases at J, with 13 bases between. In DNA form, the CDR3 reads TGTGCCAGCAGCTTGTCTTCCACAATCCATGAGCAGTTCTTC. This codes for CASSLSSTIHEQFF.